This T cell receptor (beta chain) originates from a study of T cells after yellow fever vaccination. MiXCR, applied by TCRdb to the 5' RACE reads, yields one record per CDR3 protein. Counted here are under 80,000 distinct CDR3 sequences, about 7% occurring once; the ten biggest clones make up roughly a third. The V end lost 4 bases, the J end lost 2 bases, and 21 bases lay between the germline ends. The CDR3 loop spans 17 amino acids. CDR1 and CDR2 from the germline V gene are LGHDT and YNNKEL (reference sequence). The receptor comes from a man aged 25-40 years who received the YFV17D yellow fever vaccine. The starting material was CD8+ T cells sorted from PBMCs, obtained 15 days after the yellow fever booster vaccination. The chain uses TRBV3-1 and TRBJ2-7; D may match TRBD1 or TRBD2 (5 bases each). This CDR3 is CASSLLSPGPRTYEQYF. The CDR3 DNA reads TGTGCCAGCAGCCTCTTATCACCGGGACCGAGGACCTACGAGCAGTACTTC.